These 26 T cell receptor beta chains originate from one sample sequenced in a study of CD8+CD57+ T cells in acquired aplastic anemia. TCR beta VDJ and CDR3 were profiled, and genomic DNA was the template. One entry per CDR3 protein results from TCRdb running MiXCR on the reads. The sample carries about 190,000 distinct CDR3 sequences, approximately 50% recorded once. The sample consisted of sorted CD4+, CD8+, or CD8+CD57+ T cells (not recorded which) from PBMCs. The receptors shown here come from a human donor in good health, serving as a control.

V gene TRBV29-1 combines with J gene TRBJ2-2; D may be TRBD2 (7 bases). Per germline, CDR1 SQVTM and CDR2 ANQGSEA. Trimming removed 6 bases from V and 0 bases from J, with 11 bases in between. The CDR3 runs 14 residues. This chain's CDR3 is CSVGGRANTGELFF. The CDR3 DNA follows: TGCAGCGTCGGGGGGCGAGCGAACACCGGGGAGCTGTTTTTT.

In this sample, this clonotype turned up many times. The CDR3 DNA is TGTGCCAGCAGCGTAAACCCGACGGAGGCGGGGGCTTTCTTT. Protein product: CASSVNPTEAGAFF. The rearrangement joins TRBV9 to TRBJ1-1; the D is unclear. CDR1 and CDR2 (germline): SGDLS, YYNGEE. The V gene lost 1 base and the J gene lost 11 bases, with 18 bases spanning the gap. This CDR3 has 14 residues.

This clonotype appeared a single time. A read error may be the cause here, since a much bigger clone is one base away. This chain connects TRBV11-2 to TRBJ1-2; D not certain. V was cut by 5 bases and J by 4 bases, with 20 bases left in between. Looked up from germline, CDR1 is SGHAT and CDR2 is FQNNGV. The length of the CDR3 is 16 residues. The CDR3 nucleotides are TGTGCCAGCAGCCCCGGGGTGGGTCGTAGCCGCTATGGCTACACCTTC. Protein: CASSPGVGRSRYGYTF.

This clonotype has just a few counts. CDR3 coding DNA: TGTGCCAGCAGCCACCGGGACGGTAACTATGGCTACACCTTC. It is translated as CASSHRDGNYGYTF. This chain connects TRBV25-1 to TRBJ1-2; possibly TRBD1 for D (5 bases). Trimming removed 6 bases at V and 1 base at J, with 12 bases between. The length of the CDR3 is 14 residues. Germline V gene sequence: CDR1 MGHDK, CDR2 SYGVNS.

This chain uses TRBV10-3 with TRBJ1-6; D call uncertain. The germline V and J ends were trimmed by 2 bases and 11 bases, with 10 bases remaining between them. Per the germline V gene, CDR1 is ENHRY and CDR2 is SYGVKD. CDR3 length equals 13 residues. The chain's CDR3 is CAISEGRQAPLHF. The DNA of the CDR3 is TGTGCCATCAGTGAGGGCAGGCAAGCACCCCTCCACTTT.

There are a few counts of this clonotype. V gene TRBV28 combines with J gene TRBJ2-3; D might be TRBD1 or TRBD2, each matching 6 bases. Trimming cost V 1 base and J 2 bases, with 16 bases left between them. The CDR3 has 17 amino acids. Germline CDR1 and CDR2: MDHEN and SYDVKM. The CDR3 loop is CASSLSLPGGHTDTQYF. CDR3 coding DNA: TGTGCCAGCAGTTTATCTCTCCCTGGGGGGCACACAGATACGCAGTATTTT.

The V gene is TRBV7-9, the J gene TRBJ2-7; D not certain. This CDR3 region has 14 residues. CDR1 is SEHNR, CDR2 FQNEAQ, per germline (reference sequence). Trimming removed 6 bases from V and 0 bases from J, with 12 bases in between. The CDR3 region has the DNA TGTGCCAGCAGTGGAACTATGAACTCCTACGAGCAGTACTTC. Residues: CASSGTMNSYEQYF.

This chain joins TRBV2 and TRBJ1-5; D possibly corresponds to TRBD1 (5 bases). Germline V CDR1 and CDR2: SNHLY, FYNNEI. The ends were cut back, 1 base at V and 0 bases at J, with 10 bases in the middle. The CDR3 runs to 16 residues. CDR3 DNA sequence: TGTGCCAGCAGTGAAGGGACATATCGTAGCAATCAGCCCCAGCATTTT. It is translated as CASSEGTYRSNQPQHF.

The chain couples TRBV14 to TRBJ2-3; maybe TRBD2 (7 bases). Germline V lookup: CDR1 SGHDN, CDR2 FVKESK. The CDR3 runs to 20 residues. V was cut by 3 bases and J by 2 bases, with 27 bases left in between. The CDR3 region is CASSHRGALGELGATDTQYF. CDR3 coding DNA: TGTGCCAGCAGCCATCGGGGGGCTCTCGGGGAGCTGGGGGCCACAGATACGCAGTATTTT.

The chain uses TRBV10-1 and TRBJ2-2; D not certain. V was cut by 2 bases and J by 1 base, with 5 bases left in between. Looked up from germline, CDR1 is WNHNN and CDR2 is SYGVQD (reference sequence). The CDR3 extends over 14 amino acids. As DNA, the CDR3 is TGCGCCAGCAGTGAGGCACAGAACACCGGGGAGCTGTTTTTT. It codes for CASSEAQNTGELFF.

There are many counts of this clonotype. V usage is TRBV15 and J usage is TRBJ2-1; 8 positions agree with TRBD2. The CDR3 is made up of 15 amino acids. The V gene end was trimmed by 0 bases and the J gene end by 3 bases; junction bases not matched to a gene: 1. Germline lookup yields CDR1 LNHNV and CDR2 YYDKDF (reference sequence). The CDR3 DNA follows: TGTGCCACCAGCAGAGAACTAGCGGTCTACAATGAGCAGTTCTTC. This encodes CATSRELAVYNEQFF. Variable domain in full (rest from reference TRBV15 and TRBJ2-1): DAMVIQNPRYQVTQFGKPVTLSCSQTLNHNVMYWYQQKSSQAPKLLFHYYDKDFNNEADTPDNFQSRRPNTSFCFLDIRSPGLGDTAMYLCATSRELAVYNEQFFGPGTRLTVL.

The rearrangement joins TRBV20-1 to TRBJ1-6; perhaps TRBD1 as D (5 bases). The CDR3 runs to 15 residues. V lost 0 bases and J 6 bases, leaving 12 bases between the germline ends. In germline, CDR1 is DFQATT, CDR2 SNEGSKA (reference sequence). CDR3 sequence reads: CSAREGGQGNSPLHF. As DNA, the CDR3 is TGCAGTGCTAGAGAAGGAGGGCAGGGTAATTCACCCCTCCACTTT.

The rearrangement uses TRBV6-5 and TRBJ2-7; perhaps TRBD1 as D (5 bases). The CDR3 is 14 residues long. Germline V gene lookup returns CDR1 MNHEY and CDR2 SVGAGI. Trimming shortened V by 5 bases and J by 0 bases, and 11 bases separated the two germline ends. CDR3 sequence reads: CASSPRTSSYEQYF. In DNA form, the CDR3 reads TGTGCCAGCAGTCCCCGGACAAGCTCCTACGAGCAGTACTTC.

In this sample, this clonotype turned up many times. The V and J genes are TRBV12-5 and TRBJ2-7; unclear D gene. CDR3 length equals 11 residues. V dropped 3 bases and J dropped 5 bases, with 5 bases sitting between them. The V gene's germline CDR1 is LGHNT and CDR2 FRNRAP. CDR3 in amino acids: CASGFGDEQYF. For the CDR3, the DNA is TGTGCTAGTGGTTTCGGTGACGAGCAGTACTTC.

The V gene is TRBV7-9, the J gene TRBJ2-5; D call uncertain. The CDR3 extends over 15 amino acids. Germline V gene sequence: CDR1 SEHNR, CDR2 FQNEAQ (reference sequence). V lost 3 bases and J 3 bases, leaving 14 bases between the germline ends. In nucleotides, the CDR3 is TGTGCCAGCAGCTTGGCCAGGAGAGAGAAAGAGACCCAGTACTTC. It yields the protein CASSLARREKETQYF.

Turning to this clonotype: It may be a read error: a sequence one base away is much more abundant. V usage is TRBV7-9 and J usage is TRBJ2-7, with 11 bases lining up with TRBD1. The CDR3 contains 16 residues. With V trimmed by 6 bases and J by 6 bases, 13 bases remained unmatched. The germline CDR1 and CDR2 sequences are SEHNR and FQNEAQ (reference sequence). The CDR3: CASSFGQGANYCEQYF. The CDR3 nucleotides read TGTGCCAGCAGTTTCGGACAGGGGGCAAACTACTGCGAGCAGTACTTC.

This clonotype was found many times. This rearrangement joins TRBV6-1 to TRBJ1-2; perhaps TRBD1 as D (5 bases). V shed 3 bases and J shed 6 bases, with 11 bases lying between them. The germline CDR1 and CDR2 sequences are MNHNS and SASEGT. The CDR3 has 13 amino acids. The CDR3 loop reads CASSEEGKDGYTF. CDR3 DNA sequence: TGTGCCAGCAGTGAGGAGGGGAAGGATGGCTACACCTTC.

This clonotype was recorded many times. At one boundary the junction diverges from the germline segment, which might be a read error. The rearrangement links TRBV20-1 to TRBJ2-7; TRBD1 matches 8 bases. The germline gives CDR1 DFQATT, CDR2 SNEGSKA (reference sequence). The CDR3 totals 13 residues. Here the CDR3 reads CSARLQGAYEQCF. DNA for the CDR3: TGCAGTGCTAGACTGCAGGGGGCGTACGAGCAGTGCTTC.

This clonotype was seen repeatedly, ten times or more. The V gene is TRBV25-1, the J gene TRBJ2-7; D might be TRBD2 (6 bases). V was clipped by 4 bases and J by 2 bases, with 12 bases between them. Germline CDR1 is MGHDK and CDR2 is SYGVNS. CDR3 size: 14 residues. CDR3 loop: CASSVRRGAYEQYF. The CDR3 nucleotides are TGTGCCAGCAGTGTGAGGAGGGGCGCCTACGAGCAGTACTTC.

The chain has TRBV20-1 and TRBJ2-7, with D perhaps matching TRBD1 (6 bases). The length of the CDR3 is 13 residues. The V gene lost 6 bases and the J gene lost 0 bases, with 12 bases spanning the gap. The V gene's germline CDR1 is DFQATT and CDR2 SNEGSKA (reference sequence). The CDR3 sequence is CSARDIHSYEQYF. The CDR3 DNA follows: TGCAGTGCCCGGGACATCCACTCCTACGAGCAGTACTTC.

The V call is TRBV5-8, the J call TRBJ1-6; no clear D gene. The CDR3 length is 15 residues. Germline V gene sequence: CDR1 SGHTS, CDR2 YDEGEE. V gave up 0 bases and J gave up 2 bases, with 6 bases separating them. The CDR3 reads CASSLALAYNSPLHF. CDR3 sequence (DNA): TGTGCCAGCAGCTTGGCTCTTGCCTATAATTCACCCCTCCACTTT.

This chain uses TRBV7-3 with TRBJ2-3; no clear D. CDR1 is SGHTA, CDR2 FQGTGA, per germline. Trimming shortened V by 6 bases and J by 8 bases, and 3 bases separated the two germline ends. This CDR3 comprises 9 residues. The CDR3 DNA reads TGTGCCAGCAGAGTTACGCAGTATTTT. Amino acid sequence: CASRVTQYF.

Worth noting for this clonotype: With a much larger clone just one base away, this may be a read error. CDR3 nucleotide sequence: TGTGCCAGCAGTTTAGGCAGAATCTCTGGAAACACCATATATTTT. Translating it yields CASSLGRISGNTIYF. The gene calls are TRBV12-3 or TRBV12-4 and TRBJ1-3, with D uncertain. The CDR3 has 15 amino acids. V lost 1 base to trimming and J lost 0 bases, with 7 bases between them.

The rearrangement links TRBV7-2 to TRBJ1-2; TRBD1 aligns across 7 bases. CDR3 length equals 13 residues. Germline values: CDR1 SGHTA, CDR2 FQGNSA. V lost 1 base and J lost 12; bases outside the gene matches: 8. CDR3 loop: CASSLDPGGGNTF. The CDR3 DNA reads as TGTGCCAGCAGCTTAGATCCAGGGGGTGGAAACACCTTC. Looking up the rest from reference TRBV7-2 and TRBJ1-2 gives the full variable domain: GAGVSQSPSNKVTEKGKDVELRCDPISGHTALYWYRQSLGQGLEFLIYFQGNSAPDKSGLPSDRFSAERTGGSVSTLTIQRTQQEDSAVYLCASSLDPGGGNTFGSGTRLTVV.

This clonotype showed up many times. The V call is TRBV6-5, the J call TRBJ1-2, with D hard to call. Germline V gene lookup returns CDR1 MNHEY and CDR2 SVGAGI. V was pared by 2 bases and J by 7 bases, with 8 bases between. This CDR3 has 12 residues. The CDR3 DNA is TGTGCCAGCAGTTACCTCTCCGGTGGCTACACCTTC. Protein sequence: CASSYLSGGYTF.

The rearrangement joins TRBV7-2 to TRBJ1-1; no reliable D call. The CDR3 is made up of 15 amino acids. CDR1 SGHTA and CDR2 FQGNSA come from the germline V gene. Trimming removed 2 bases at V and 4 bases at J, with 14 bases between. The CDR3 protein is CASSLWTGVGTEAFF. CDR3 DNA: TGTGCCAGCAGCTTATGGACTGGGGTGGGCACTGAAGCTTTCTTT.